This is a list of T cell receptor beta chains from one sample in a study of Graves' ophthalmopathy and Graves' hyperthyroidism. One entry per CDR3 protein, called by TCRdb with MiXCR from the multiplex PCR reads. The sample holds around 600,000 distinct CDR3 sequences; over 40% are singletons and the top ten take around 3.3%. Sequenced sample: peripheral blood. Receptors were obtained from an adult man with Graves' ophthalmopathy. CDR3s include the opening cysteine and the closing phenylalanine or tryptophan. D genes are given only for firm matches. A row's size may be missing; if present it is once, few, many or a size class.

TRBJ2-7 | many | TRBV7-2 | . | CASSYDRSSSYEQYF | TGTGCCAGCAGCTATGACAGGTCCAGCTCCTACGAGCAGTACTTC
TRBJ2-7 | . | TRBV11-1 | . | CASSPGTGRTYEQYF | TGTGCCAGCAGCCCAGGGACCGGCAGAACCTACGAGCAGTACTTC
TRBJ1-4 | . | TRBV10-3 | . | CAAGTTKREKLFF | TGTGCCGCAGGGACAACCAAACGAGAAAAACTGTTTTTT
TRBJ2-5 | many | TRBV5-1 | TRBD2 | CASSLELAGGETQYF | TGCGCCAGCAGCTTGGAACTAGCGGGAGGGGAGACCCAGTACTTC
TRBJ2-2 | many | TRBV12-3/TRBV12-4 | TRBD2 | CASSLGLAGITGELFF | TGTGCCAGCAGTTTAGGACTAGCGGGAATTACCGGGGAGCTGTTTTTT
TRBJ2-2 | . | TRBV2 | . | CASSEVRLTGELFF | TGTGCCAGCAGTGAAGTCCGACTCACCGGGGAGCTGTTTTTT
TRBJ1-5 | many | TRBV7-2 | . | CASSLEAGMSRTQHF | TGTGCCAGCAGCTTAGAGGCAGGGATGAGTAGAACCCAGCATTTT
TRBJ2-5 | . | TRBV30 | . | CAWSPPGPGDQYF | TGTGCCTGGAGTCCCCCGGGACCAGGGGACCAGTACTTC
TRBJ2-5 | once | TRBV25-1 | . | CASRGRGASETQYF | TGTGCCAGCAGAGGGAGGGGGGCCTCAGAGACCCAGTACTTC
TRBJ1-2 | few | TRBV5-6 | . | CASSLALPISGYTF | TGTGCCAGCAGCTTGGCTCTACCGATTTCTGGCTACACCTTC
TRBJ1-6 | few | TRBV2 | TRBD1 | CASSFSRGSSPLHF | TGTGCCAGCAGTTTCTCCAGGGGGAGTTCACCCCTCCACTTT
TRBJ2-7 | . | TRBV10-3 | TRBD1 | CAISRGQGSHEQYF | TGTGCCATCAGCAGGGGACAGGGATCCCACGAGCAGTACTTC
TRBJ1-2 | . | TRBV3-1 | TRBD1 | CASSPDVGGGYGYTF | TGTGCCAGCAGCCCAGATGTAGGGGGCGGCTATGGCTACACCTTC
TRBJ1-4 | . | TRBV29-1 | . | CSAWVTEELFF | TGCAGCGCCTGGGTCACGGAGGAACTGTTTTTT
TRBJ2-7 | few | TRBV10-3 | TRBD1 | CASSPLPGQGYYEQYF | TGTGCCAGCAGTCCTCTTCCGGGACAGGGATACTACGAGCAGTACTTC
TRBJ1-6 | many | TRBV7-8 | TRBD1 | CASSSRYDRVDSPLHF | TGTGCCAGCAGCTCCCGCTACGACAGGGTGGATTCACCCCTCCACTTT
TRBJ1-2 | few | TRBV7-9 | TRBD1 | CTSSFEQGGSGYGYTF | TGTACCAGCAGCTTCGAGCAGGGGGGAAGTGGGTATGGCTACACCTTC
TRBJ1-2 | few | TRBV20-1 | . | CSARDSATATYGYTF | TGCAGTGCTAGAGATTCGGCGACAGCTACCTATGGCTACACCTTC
TRBJ1-5 | many | TRBV19 | TRBD1 | CASSTGEGQPQHF | TGTGCCAGTAGCACAGGGGAGGGTCAGCCCCAGCATTTT
TRBJ2-2 | . | TRBV7-9 | . | CASSWVRPNTGELFF | TGTGCCAGCAGTTGGGTTAGGCCGAACACCGGGGAGCTGTTTTTT
TRBJ1-2 | . | TRBV20-1 | . | CSAKTVDGYTF | TGCAGTGCCAAGACAGTCGATGGCTACACCTTC
TRBJ2-2 | many | TRBV7-9 | TRBD2 | CASSSSSGGTGELFF | TGTGCCAGCAGCTCATCTAGCGGGGGAACCGGGGAGCTGTTTTTT
TRBJ1-2 | . | TRBV15 | TRBD1 | CATSRSRDRVDVVYGYTF | TGTGCCACCAGCAGGTCCCGGGACAGGGTCGACGTTGTCTATGGCTACACCTTC
TRBJ1-1 | . | TRBV29-1 | . | CSSPYLNTEAFF | TGCAGCAGTCCGTATCTGAACACTGAAGCTTTCTTT
TRBJ1-6 | many | TRBV7-2 | . | CASSLALAGHSPLHF | TGTGCCAGCAGCTTAGCGTTGGCAGGGCATTCACCCCTCCACTTT
TRBJ2-7 | many | TRBV4-2 | . | CASSQGRLYEQYF | TGTGCCAGCAGCCAAGGACGGTTATACGAGCAGTACTTC
TRBJ2-7 | many | TRBV29-1 | . | CSVIGAAVYEQYF | TGCAGCGTTATCGGGGCCGCGGTCTACGAGCAGTACTTC